The 9 T cell receptor beta chains reported below all come from one sample, sequenced in a study of blood T cell repertoires in COVID-19. Sequencing used immunoSEQ multiplex PCR; TCRdb keeps in-frame clones, though not all of them. The sample consists of approximately 270,000 clones, about 80% of them appearing once. The sequenced sample consisted of peripheral blood. The receptors come from an older person with COVID-19, enrolled during active disease.

This clone was picked up one time. The chain combines TRBV6-2 or TRBV6-3 with TRBJ2-2, with 8 bases lining up with TRBD1. Trimming at V came to 6 bases and at J to 2 bases, leaving 8 bases not matched to a gene. Looked up from germline, CDR1 is MNHEY and CDR2 is SVGEGT. The CDR3 length is 16 residues. This CDR3 reads CASSGVGTGNTGELFF. DNA of the CDR3: TGTGCCAGCAGCGGTGTCGGGACAGGCAACACCGGGGAGCTGTTTTTT.

V usage is TRBV4-3 and J usage is TRBJ1-5, with 12 bases matching TRBD1. This CDR3 has 19 residues. Trimming removed 4 bases from V and 0 bases from J; junction bases left unmatched: 10. Germline-derived CDR1 and CDR2 are LGHNA and YSLEER. The CDR3 sequence is CASSRNRDRGLCSNQPQHF. CDR3 sequence (DNA): TGCGCCAGCAGCCGCAACCGGGACAGGGGGCTTTGTAGCAATCAGCCCCAGCATTTT.

J is TRBJ2-5 and V is TRBV9, with 8 nucleotides matching TRBD2. The CDR3 covers 14 residues. The V gene end was trimmed by 0 bases and the J gene end by 4 bases; junction bases not matched to a gene: 2. Germline CDR1 is SGDLS and CDR2 is YYNGEE. CDR3 protein: CASSVAGGGETQYF. CDR3 DNA: TGTGCCAGCAGCGTAGCGGGAGGGGGAGAGACCCAGTACTTC.

The chain combines TRBV7-2 with TRBJ1-2; 10 bases are shared with TRBD1. The germline CDR1 and CDR2 sequences are SGHTA and FQGNSA. The CDR3 length is 16 residues. Unmatched junction bases numbered 11, after V lost 5 bases and J lost 5 bases. This CDR3 reads CASSTSPGTGEYGYTF. CDR3 nucleotide sequence: TGTGCCAGCAGCACGTCCCCCGGGACAGGGGAATATGGCTACACCTTC.

This rearrangement joins TRBV2 to TRBJ2-7; 8 bases match TRBD1. This CDR3 has 15 amino acids. Germline V lookup: CDR1 SNHLY, CDR2 FYNNEI. V gave up 3 bases and J gave up 4 bases; unmatched junction bases: 8. CDR3 bases: TGTGCCAGCAGTGATTCGGGACAGGAAGATTACGAGCAGTACTTC. As protein: CASSDSGQEDYEQYF.

This chain links TRBV6-1 with TRBJ2-7; D is ambiguous. The V and J ends lost 2 bases and 0 bases respectively, with 8 bases between them. The CDR3 is 14 residues long. Germline values: CDR1 MNHNS, CDR2 SASEGT. The CDR3 protein is CASSETVSSYEQYF. As DNA, the CDR3 is TGTGCCAGCAGTGAAACGGTAAGCTCCTACGAGCAGTACTTC.

This chain connects TRBV19 to TRBJ2-2, with D uncertain. V lost 4 bases and J lost 6, with 6 bases in between. Germline CDR1 LNHDA, CDR2 SQIVND (reference sequence). This CDR3 comprises 12 residues. The CDR3 sequence is CASSTSAGELFF. In DNA, the CDR3 is TGTGCCAGTAGTACTAGTGCCGGGGAGCTGTTTTTT.

The V call is TRBV11-3, the J call TRBJ2-7; 9 positions agree with TRBD1. The trim removed 1 base at V and 4 bases at J, leaving 5 bases unmatched. This CDR3 comprises 15 residues. Germline CDR1 reads SGHNT; CDR2 reads YENEEA. The CDR3 DNA is TGTGCCAGCAGCTTAGGAGACAGGGGGAAGTACGAGCAGTACTTC. It specifies CASSLGDRGKYEQYF. Full variable domain (remainder filled in from reference TRBV11-3 and TRBJ2-7): EAGVVQSPRYKIIEKKQPVAFWCNPISGHNTLYWYLQNLGQGPELLIRYENEEAVDDSQLPKDRFSAERLKGVDSTLKIQPAELGDSAVYLCASSLGDRGKYEQYFGPGTRLTVT.

The chain employs TRBV7-9 and TRBJ2-5; TRBD1 agrees at 9 bases. The germline V gene has CDR1 SEHNR and CDR2 FQNEAQ (reference sequence). V gave up 5 bases and J gave up 2 bases; unmatched junction bases: 6. The CDR3 loop spans 15 amino acids. In nucleotides, the CDR3 is TGTGCCAGCAGCAGGGACAGGGTTGAACAAGAGACCCAGTACTTC. As protein: CASSRDRVEQETQYF.